These 7 T cell receptor beta chains originate from one sample sequenced in a study of blood T cell repertoires in COVID-19. Generated by immunoSEQ multiplex PCR, the TCRdb table keeps only in-frame clones and is missing some. This sample yields 200,000 to 250,000 clones, of which roughly 84% are seen a single time; 3.6% belongs to the top ten. The sequenced sample consisted of peripheral blood. These receptors were collected from a woman aged 80 or over with acute or convalescent COVID-19.

This clone was detected a few times. CDR3 protein: CASSRGQSVNEAFF. CDR3 in DNA: TGTGCCAGCAGCCGTGGACAATCCGTCAATGAAGCTTTCTTT. The genes are TRBV6-2 or TRBV6-3 and TRBJ1-1, with D tentatively TRBD1 (5 bases). Germline loops: CDR1 MNHEY, CDR2 SVGEGT. The CDR3 consists of 14 residues. V was cut by 6 bases and J by 7 bases, with 18 bases left in between.

The chain links TRBV7-2 to TRBJ1-2; 9 positions agree with TRBD1. Germline V CDR1 and CDR2: SGHTA, FQGNSA. The trim removed 1 base at V and 0 bases at J, leaving 0 bases unmatched. The CDR3 has 15 residues. CDR3 region: CASSLGTGANYGYTF. As DNA, the CDR3 is TGTGCCAGCAGCTTAGGGACAGGGGCTAACTATGGCTACACCTTC.

The rearrangement joins TRBV3-1 (or the pseudogene TRBV3-2) to TRBJ1-3; D is unclear. V was clipped by 1 base and J by 1 base, with 14 bases between them. This CDR3 spans 17 amino acids. The germline CDR1 and CDR2 sequences are LGHDT and YNNKEL (reference sequence). In DNA form, the CDR3 reads TGTGCCAGCAGCCAAGCCCTCAGCGTTTGGTCTGGAAACACCATATATTTT. This gives the protein CASSQALSVWSGNTIYF.

This chain links TRBV5-1 with TRBJ1-2; possibly TRBD1 for D (6 bases). Between the trimmed V and J ends, which lost 0 bases and 5 bases, there was a span of 11 bases. The CDR3 is 14 amino acids. Germline V lookup: CDR1 SGHRS, CDR2 YFSETQ. CDR3 region: CASSLAGVGYGYTF. CDR3 DNA: TGCGCCAGCAGCTTGGCAGGGGTTGGGTATGGCTACACCTTC. Drawing the rest from reference TRBV5-1 and TRBJ1-2, the complete variable domain is KAGVTQTPRYLIKTRGQQVTLSCSPISGHRSVSWYQQTPGQGLQFLFEYFSETQRNKGNFPGRFSGRQFSNSRSEMNVSTLELGDSALYLCASSLAGVGYGYTFGSGTRLTVV.

The chain combines TRBV7-2 with TRBJ1-6, with D possibly TRBD1 on 5 matching bases. Trimming shortened V by 2 bases and J by 7 bases, and 18 bases separated the two germline ends. Germline lookup yields CDR1 SGHTA and CDR2 FQGNSA. This CDR3 is built from 17 residues. The CDR3 loop is CASSLLPRQGGNSPLHF. DNA of the CDR3: TGTGCCAGCAGCTTACTGCCACGGCAGGGTGGAAATTCACCCCTCCACTTT.

V is TRBV27 and J is TRBJ2-3, with D possibly being TRBD1 (6 bases). In germline, CDR1 is MNHEY, CDR2 SMNVEV (reference sequence). Trimming shortened V by 3 bases and J by 6 bases, and 19 bases separated the two germline ends. The CDR3 runs 16 residues. CDR3 coding DNA: TGTGCCAGCAGTTTCCGGACAGTGGCGATTATGGATACGCAGTATTTT. Translating it yields CASSFRTVAIMDTQYF.

This sequence joins TRBV2 and TRBJ2-2; possibly TRBD1 for D (6 bases). Germline values: CDR1 SNHLY, CDR2 FYNNEI. The CDR3 totals 14 residues. Trimming stripped 4 bases from V and 1 base from J, with 7 bases between. The CDR3 here is CASSVGGNTGELFF. CDR3 in DNA: TGTGCCAGCAGTGTAGGGGGGAACACCGGGGAGCTGTTTTTT.